Each of the 11 T cell receptor beta chains below was sequenced from the same sample in a study of blood T cell repertoires in COVID-19. Clones were read by immunoSEQ multiplex PCR, and TCRdb kept only the in-frame ones, dropping some. The sample records under 250,000 clones, around four fifths being singletons. The sequencing input was PBMCs or T cells enriched from blood (not recorded which). The receptors here all came from a woman in her 50s who had been exposed to COVID-19.

The chain couples TRBV12-3 or TRBV12-4 to TRBJ1-2; no firm D call. The CDR3 contains 13 residues. V lost 4 bases to trimming and J lost 3 bases, with 9 bases between them. CDR3 nucleotide sequence: TGTGCCAGCAGTTCTCAGGAGGACTATGGCTACACCTTC. Translated, it gives CASSSQEDYGYTF.

This chain connects TRBV12-5 to TRBJ1-5; 7 nucleotides line up with TRBD1. Germline assignment: CDR1 LGHNT and CDR2 FRNRAP. The CDR3 sequence is 14 residues long. Trimming cost V 8 bases and J 6 bases; bases outside gene matches: 10. CDR3 DNA: TGTGCTAGTTTGCCCGAGGGGGCAGGTCAGCCCCAGCATTTT. This sequence encodes CASLPEGAGQPQHF.

This clone was seen once. J is TRBJ1-5 and V is TRBV10-2; TRBD1 is a possible D gene (5 bases). CDR3 length: 15 residues. Germline CDR1 reads WSHSY; CDR2 reads SAAADI. V was clipped by 4 bases and J by 4 bases, with 14 bases between them. The CDR3 DNA reads TGCGCCAGCAGTGCCGACAGTATGGGTAATCAGCCCCAGCATTTT. This sequence encodes CASSADSMGNQPQHF.

This clone was counted between two and nine times. J is TRBJ1-2 and V is TRBV4-1; D is unclear. Trimming removed 1 base at V and 4 bases at J, with 10 bases between. In germline, CDR1 is MGHRA, CDR2 YSYEKL. The CDR3 sequence is 14 residues long. CDR3 loop: CASSQGQSRYGYTF. CDR3 coding DNA: TGCGCCAGCAGCCAAGGTCAGTCTCGCTATGGCTACACCTTC.

The gene calls are TRBV12-3 or TRBV12-4 and TRBJ1-1; D is unclear. Trimming took off 8 bases at V and 2 bases at J, with 6 bases between the two ends. The CDR3 sequence is 11 residues long. CDR3 sequence: CASLQNTEAFF. The CDR3, as DNA: TGTGCCAGCTTACAAAACACTGAAGCTTTCTTT.

The J gene is TRBJ2-7, the V gene TRBV30, with D possibly TRBD1 on 6 matching bases. The germline V gene encodes CDR1 GTSNPN and CDR2 SVGIG (reference sequence). V was cut by 2 bases and J by 6 bases, with 14 bases left in between. The CDR3 runs to 13 residues. CDR3 protein: CAWSYRVGGEQYF. CDR3 in DNA: TGTGCCTGGAGTTACAGGGTTGGTGGCGAGCAGTACTTC.

This clone turned up a few times. CDR3 nucleotides: TGTGCCAGCACCCTGCAGGGCTCCTCCTATAATTCACCCCTCCACTTT. This gives the protein CASTLQGSSYNSPLHF. The chain couples TRBV7-2 to TRBJ1-6; a weak D match, TRBD1 (5 bases). The germline V gene has CDR1 SGHTA and CDR2 FQGNSA. The V and J ends lost 7 bases and 0 bases respectively, with 13 bases between them. The CDR3 length is 16 residues. Full variable domain (rest looked up from reference TRBV7-2 and TRBJ1-6): GAGVSQSPSNKVTEKGKDVELRCDPISGHTALYWYRQSLGQGLEFLIYFQGNSAPDKSGLPSDRFSAERTGGSVSTLTIQRTQQEDSAVYLCASTLQGSSYNSPLHFGNGTRLTVT.

This clone was recorded only once. This chain connects TRBV19 to TRBJ1-2, with a possible D match to TRBD1 (6 bases). The V and J ends lost 4 bases and 8 bases respectively, with 14 bases between them. CDR3 length: 13 amino acids. Germline V gene lookup returns CDR1 LNHDA and CDR2 SQIVND (reference sequence). CDR3 DNA: TGTGCCAGTAGTACCCAGGGGTTCGGCGGCTACACCTTC. Its protein product is CASSTQGFGGYTF.

The chain carries TRBV6-5 and TRBJ1-5; D may be TRBD1 (6 bases). The germline V gene encodes CDR1 MNHEY and CDR2 SVGAGI. With 6 bases removed from V and 4 bases from J, the gap between germline ends came to 16 bases. The CDR3 is made up of 15 amino acids. This CDR3 reads CASRGTGTPNQPQHF. The CDR3 bases are TGTGCCAGCAGAGGTACCGGGACACCTAATCAGCCCCAGCATTTT.

J is TRBJ1-1 and V is TRBV19; D may be TRBD1 (5 bases). Trimming removed 3 bases from V and 5 bases from J, with 10 bases in between. Germline V gene sequence: CDR1 LNHDA, CDR2 SQIVND (reference sequence). The CDR3 consists of 13 residues. DNA for the CDR3: TGTGCCAGTAGTATGGGGCCAGGTACTGAAGCTTTCTTT. This encodes CASSMGPGTEAFF. The complete variable domain, with remaining parts taken from reference TRBV19 and TRBJ1-1, reads DGGITQSPKYLFRKEGQNVTLSCEQNLNHDAMYWYRQDPGQGLRLIYYSQIVNDFQKGDIAEGYSVSREKKESFPLTVTSAQKNPTAFYLCASSMGPGTEAFFGQGTRLTVV.

In nucleotides, the CDR3 is TGTGCCAGCAGTTTTGACGGGAATGGCTACACCTTC. It translates to CASSFDGNGYTF. The rearrangement links TRBV28 to TRBJ1-2, with D unclear. CDR3 length: 12 amino acids. CDR1 and CDR2 from the germline V gene are MDHEN and SYDVKM. V lost 3 bases to trimming and J lost 6 bases, with 8 bases between them.